The entry below gives a single TCR beta chain sequence along with its context. The CDR3 is 14 residues long. Germline V gene lookup returns CDR1 GTSNPN and CDR2 SVGIG (reference sequence). V shed 1 base and J shed 6 bases, with 13 bases lying between them. Data came from immunoSEQ multiplex PCR; TCRdb stores just in-frame clones and leaves some out. The sample consists of fewer than 400,000 clones, more than 70% of them appearing once. This sample is drawn from a study of blood T cell repertoires in COVID-19. The chain recombines TRBV30 with TRBJ1-5, with D perhaps TRBD1 (5 bases). Sequencing input: peripheral blood. The source is a man in his thirties or forties with active or convalescent COVID-19. The CDR3 DNA is TGTGCCTGGAGTGATGGGGCAGAAGGTCAGCCCCAGCATTTT. Protein product: CAWSDGAEGQPQHF.